The 22 T cell receptor beta chains below were found in one sample sequenced in a study of T cell repertoires and HLA-DP antigens (dated by TCRdb to the late 2010s). Receptor libraries were prepared by the immunoSEQ multiplex PCR assay. TCRdb retrieved this table from immuneACCESS and kept in-frame rearrangements only. Not all clones are present; in checked studies, unresolved V genes account for under half, and no reason is known for the remainder. Counted in this sample were roughly 120,000 clones; about 91% of them appeared once. 0.27% of the sample belongs to the ten largest clones. Antigen specificity for these receptors is unknown. The specimen sequenced was CD4+ T cells from PBMCs. The receptors were sampled from a woman between 18 and 30 years old in good health and CMV-seronegative.

Only a few counts were recorded for this clone. The chain links TRBV28 to TRBJ1-1; D unclear. Germline V gives CDR1 MDHEN, CDR2 SYDVKM. The CDR3 spans 14 residues. The V end lost 5 bases, the J end lost 1 base, and 11 bases lay between the germline ends. The CDR3 DNA sequence: TGTGCCAGCAGTCACAATCCAGGGAACACTGAAGCTTTCTTT. Its translation is CASSHNPGNTEAFF.

This chain joins TRBV5-5 and TRBJ1-5, with D possibly matching TRBD1 (5 bases). Germline V lookup: CDR1 SGHKS, CDR2 YYEKEE (reference sequence). The length of the CDR3 is 17 residues. V lost 2 bases, J lost 3 bases, and 18 bases lay in between. The CDR3 nucleotides are TGTGCCAGCAGCTTTGGTATAATGGGGCCGATCAATCAGCCCCAGCATTTT. Protein: CASSFGIMGPINQPQHF. Full variable domain (remainder filled in from reference TRBV5-5 and TRBJ1-5): DAGVTQSPTHLIKTRGQQVTLRCSPISGHKSVSWYQQVLGQGPQFIFQYYEKEERGRGNFPDRFSARQFPNYSSELNVNALLLGDSALYLCASSFGIMGPINQPQHFGDGTRLSIL.

V gene TRBV11-2 combines with J gene TRBJ1-1; TRBD1 matches 7 bases. The CDR3 is 14 amino acids. CDR1 is SGHAT, CDR2 FQNNGV, per germline. Losses at the gene ends were 5 bases for V and 1 base for J; bases not matched to a gene: 4. In DNA form, the CDR3 reads TGTGCCAGCAGCGATCGACAGGGGAACACTGAAGCTTTCTTT. As protein: CASSDRQGNTEAFF.

The rearrangement uses TRBV6-6 and TRBJ1-1; TRBD1 matches 7 bases. This CDR3 comprises 15 residues. Germline V gives CDR1 MNHNY, CDR2 SVGAGI (reference sequence). V shed 5 bases and J 4 bases; nucleotides not matched to a gene: 10. CDR3 region: CASSTRQGGSTEAFF. The CDR3 coding sequence is TGTGCCAGCAGTACTCGACAGGGAGGTTCCACTGAAGCTTTCTTT.

This clone was detected a few times. The rearrangement uses TRBV29-1 and TRBJ1-2, with 7 bases matching TRBD1. The CDR3 is 11 residues long. CDR1 SQVTM and CDR2 ANQGSEA come from the germline V gene. The V segment lost 4 bases and the J segment 7 bases; nucleotides outside the gene matches: 3. CDR3 loop: CSVVGGGGYTF. CDR3 DNA sequence: TGCAGCGTTGTAGGGGGCGGTGGCTACACCTTC.

CDR3 in DNA: TGTGCCAGCAGCTTAGACGGGACGTCCTACGAGCAGTACTTC. It encodes CASSLDGTSYEQYF. The chain joins TRBV7-8 to TRBJ2-7; D is perhaps TRBD1 or TRBD2 (5 bases each). The CDR3 extends over 14 amino acids. The V end lost 1 base, the J end lost 1 base, and 8 bases lay between the germline ends. Germline CDR1 and CDR2: SGHVS and FQNEAQ.

The chain has TRBV7-2 and TRBJ2-1, with D unclear. The V gene lost 5 bases and the J gene lost 6 bases, with 5 bases spanning the gap. The CDR3 spans 11 residues. Germline V gene lookup returns CDR1 SGHTA and CDR2 FQGNSA. CDR3 sequence reads: CASSPSNEQFF. The CDR3 bases are TGTGCCAGCAGCCCCTCCAATGAGCAGTTCTTC. Variable domain in full (rest from reference TRBV7-2 and TRBJ2-1): GAGVSQSPSNKVTEKGKDVELRCDPISGHTALYWYRQSLGQGLEFLIYFQGNSAPDKSGLPSDRFSAERTGGSVSTLTIQRTQQEDSAVYLCASSPSNEQFFGPGTRLTVL.

This rearrangement joins TRBV21-1 to TRBJ2-7; TRBD2, as called in the table, went unchecked against the DNA. TRBV21-1 is a pseudogene segment. CDR3 length: 12 residues. CDR3 amino acids: CATGGRPYEQYV. CDR3 DNA: TGTGCCACCGGGGGGAGACCCTACGAGCAGTACGTC.

This clone appeared once. The genes are TRBV19 and TRBJ2-5; D remains ambiguous. CDR3 size: 11 residues. V dropped 6 bases and J dropped 13 bases, with 15 bases sitting between them. The germline gives CDR1 LNHDA, CDR2 SQIVND (reference sequence). The CDR3 sequence is CASRGELGPYF. CDR3 coding DNA: TGTGCCAGTAGGGGCGAATTAGGTCCGTACTTC.

J is TRBJ1-4 and V is TRBV28; 7 bases map to TRBD1. In germline, CDR1 is MDHEN, CDR2 SYDVKM. The CDR3 covers 14 residues. V gave up 2 bases and J gave up 6 bases; unmatched junction bases: 3. CDR3 region: CASSLPGGYEKLFF. The CDR3 nucleotides are TGTGCCAGCAGTTTACCAGGGGGGTATGAAAAACTGTTTTTT.

This clone occurred once. J is TRBJ2-3 and V is TRBV11-2; 7 bases match TRBD1. The CDR3 runs to 14 residues. Trimming at V came to 3 bases and at J to 4 bases, leaving 4 bases not matched to a gene. CDR1 and CDR2 from the germline V gene are SGHAT and FQNNGV. This CDR3 reads CASSFSRGSDTQYF. CDR3 DNA: TGTGCCAGCAGCTTTTCCAGGGGGTCAGATACGCAGTATTTT.

The V call is TRBV5-5, the J call TRBJ2-5; 7 nucleotides agree with TRBD1. Unmatched junction bases numbered 5, after V lost 1 base and J lost 5 bases. Germline V lookup: CDR1 SGHKS, CDR2 YYEKEE (reference sequence). The CDR3 runs to 14 residues. CDR3 nucleotide sequence: TGTGCCAGCAGCTTGCGACAGGGTGGGGAGACCCAGTACTTC. It yields the protein CASSLRQGGETQYF. Based on the CDR3 plus reference TRBV5-5 and TRBJ2-5, the full variable domain is DAGVTQSPTHLIKTRGQQVTLRCSPISGHKSVSWYQQVLGQGPQFIFQYYEKEERGRGNFPDRFSARQFPNYSSELNVNALLLGDSALYLCASSLRQGGETQYFGPGTRLLVL.

The table lists this clone with a count of one. V gene TRBV7-3 combines with J gene TRBJ2-1; D is uncertain. Trimming took off 5 bases at V and 0 bases at J, with 14 bases between the two ends. CDR1 SGHTA and CDR2 FQGTGA come from the germline V gene. This CDR3 has 16 amino acids. In nucleotides, the CDR3 is TGTGCCAGCAGCCCTCTAGGCCGTAGCTCCTACAATGAGCAGTTCTTC. The encoded protein is CASSPLGRSSYNEQFF.

The CDR3 region is CASSPPGHPQHF. In nucleotides, the CDR3 is TGTGCCAGCTCACCACCGGGACACCCCCAGCATTTT. The chain recombines TRBV18 with TRBJ1-5; possibly TRBD1 for D (6 bases). Trimming took 0 bases from V and 10 from J, leaving 7 bases between them. The CDR3 has 12 amino acids. Looked up from germline, CDR1 is KGHSH and CDR2 is LQKENI.

Comments on this clone: Other nucleotide sequences in the sample specify the same CDR3. This chain connects TRBV5-1 to TRBJ1-5; 8 bases are a match to TRBD1. The CDR3 is 14 residues long. CDR1 and CDR2 from the germline V gene are SGHRS and YFSETQ. V lost 4 bases and J lost 6; bases outside the gene matches: 6. CDR3 sequence (DNA): TGCGCCAGCAGCCTAGACAGGGGAGGTCAGCCCCAGCATTTT. This gives the protein CASSLDRGGQPQHF.

The rearrangement joins TRBV14 to TRBJ2-1; 11 bases match TRBD2. Germline V gene sequence: CDR1 SGHDN, CDR2 FVKESK. The trim removed 1 base at V and 6 bases at J, leaving 8 bases unmatched. The CDR3 is 17 residues long. CDR3: CASSQASGTSGFNEQFF. DNA for the CDR3: TGTGCCAGCAGCCAAGCTTCCGGGACTAGCGGATTCAATGAGCAGTTCTTC.

Written as DNA, the CDR3 is TGTGCCAGCTCACCAGGGGGTCAAGAGACCCAGTACTTC. Protein: CASSPGGQETQYF. V usage is TRBV18 and J usage is TRBJ2-5; possibly TRBD1 or TRBD2 for D (5 bases each). The V and J ends lost 2 bases and 2 bases respectively, with 6 bases between them. The CDR3 covers 13 residues. CDR1 and CDR2 (germline): KGHSH, LQKENI.

The chain joins TRBV19 to TRBJ2-5; the D is unclear. Trimming stripped 7 bases from V and 4 bases from J, with 13 bases between. CDR1 is LNHDA and CDR2 is SQIVND in the germline V gene (reference sequence). The CDR3 has 13 residues. CDR3 region: CASNGPKGETQYF. For the CDR3, the DNA is TGTGCCAGTAACGGTCCAAAAGGAGAGACCCAGTACTTC.

This rearrangement joins TRBV11-3 to TRBJ2-1; D may be TRBD1 or TRBD2 (5 bases each). Germline V gene data show CDR1 as SGHNT and CDR2 as YENEEA. Trimming pared 5 bases from V and 15 bases from J, leaving 14 bases between. This CDR3 region has 11 residues. The CDR3 loop is CASSPGTGLFF. The CDR3 bases are TGTGCCAGCAGCCCCGGGACCGGGCTGTTCTTC.

The chain carries TRBV9 and TRBJ2-7; the D call may be TRBD1 or TRBD2 (5 bases each). Germline-derived CDR1 and CDR2 are SGDLS and YYNGEE. This CDR3 comprises 17 residues. Trimming pared 0 bases from V and 2 bases from J, leaving 18 bases between. As DNA, the CDR3 is TGTGCCAGCAGCGTAGCTACGGTTTCTCAGGGACCCTACGAGCAGTACTTC. Its protein is CASSVATVSQGPYEQYF.

V and J are TRBV14 and TRBJ2-1, with 8 bases identical to TRBD1. The V and J ends lost 4 bases and 2 bases, in that order; junction bases with no gene match: 10. CDR3 length: 17 residues. Germline V gene sequence: CDR1 SGHDN, CDR2 FVKESK. The CDR3 nucleotides read TGTGCCAGCAGCCCGAGTCCCGGACAGGGTACCTACAATGAGCAGTTCTTC. Its protein product is CASSPSPGQGTYNEQFF.

The chain uses TRBV27 and TRBJ1-2; perhaps TRBD1 as D (6 bases). Trimming cost V 1 base and J 4 bases, with 19 bases left between them. Germline CDR1 reads MNHEY; CDR2 reads SMNVEV (reference sequence). The CDR3 sequence is 17 residues long. The CDR3 here is CASSLYSTSTGAYGYTF. The CDR3 bases are TGTGCCAGCAGTTTATATTCTACCTCCACGGGGGCCTATGGCTACACCTTC.